This TCR beta chain was identified during a study of blood T cell repertoires in COVID-19. Looking at the study overall: The samples span acute and convalescent COVID-19 from the United States, Italy and Spain. T cells, B-cell-depleted T cells, or PBMCs supplied cDNA or gDNA.

In the source study's methods: Researchers report that nucleated cell counts were estimated from reference gene primer amplification. Profiled with immunoSEQ multiplex PCR; TCRdb holds only in-frame clones, not every one. V, J and clone size are those of that table, while D and trimming were read from the DNA. This sample has approximately 16,000 clones, with 75% to 85% found just once. Trimming removed 2 bases from V and 5 bases from J; junction bases left unmatched: 8. The germline V gene has CDR1 SEHNR and CDR2 FQNEAQ (reference sequence). The CDR3 contains 15 residues. This clone was found a few times.

Sequencing input: peripheral blood. The source is a man older than 75 with active or convalescent COVID-19. This chain links TRBV7-9 with TRBJ1-1; 7 bases are a match to TRBD1. In nucleotides, the CDR3 is TGTGCCAGCAGCTTATCGTTCGGGACAGTGACTGAAGCTTTCTTT. Protein: CASSLSFGTVTEAFF.